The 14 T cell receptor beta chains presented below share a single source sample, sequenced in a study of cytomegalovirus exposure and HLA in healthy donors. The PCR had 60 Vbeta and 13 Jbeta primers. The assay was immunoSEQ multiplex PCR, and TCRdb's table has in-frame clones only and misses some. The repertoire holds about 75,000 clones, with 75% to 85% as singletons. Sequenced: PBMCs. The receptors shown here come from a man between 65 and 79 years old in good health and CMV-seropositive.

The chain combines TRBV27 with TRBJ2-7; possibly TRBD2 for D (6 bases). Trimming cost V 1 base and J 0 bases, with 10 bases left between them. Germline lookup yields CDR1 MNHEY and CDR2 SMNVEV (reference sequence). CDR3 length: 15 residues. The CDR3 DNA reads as TGTGCCAGCAGTTTATTTGGGGGGAGCTCCTACGAGCAGTACTTC. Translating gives CASSLFGGSSYEQYF.

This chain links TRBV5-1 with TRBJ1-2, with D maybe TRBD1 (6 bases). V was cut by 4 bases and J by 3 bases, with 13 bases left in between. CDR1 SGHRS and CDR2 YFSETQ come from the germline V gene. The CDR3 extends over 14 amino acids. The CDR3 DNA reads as TGCGCCAGCAGCACCGCCAGGGGAGACTATGGCTACACCTTC. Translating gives CASSTARGDYGYTF.

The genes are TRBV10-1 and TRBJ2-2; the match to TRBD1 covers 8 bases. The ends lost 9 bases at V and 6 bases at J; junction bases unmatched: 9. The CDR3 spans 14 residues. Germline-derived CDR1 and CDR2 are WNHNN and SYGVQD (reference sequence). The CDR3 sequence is CASQTGDGAGELFF. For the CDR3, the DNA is TGCGCCAGTCAGACAGGGGATGGGGCCGGGGAGCTGTTTTTT.

CDR3 coding DNA: TGTGCCAGTAGAGCATTAGACAGTTCTAATGAAAAACTGTTTTTT. This gives the protein CASRALDSSNEKLFF. The rearrangement uses TRBV19 and TRBJ1-4; D may be TRBD1 (5 bases). V dropped 6 bases and J dropped 3 bases, with 14 bases sitting between them. The CDR3 is 15 residues long. Per the germline V gene, CDR1 is LNHDA and CDR2 is SQIVND (reference sequence). The variable domain in full, completed from reference TRBV19 and TRBJ1-4, reads DGGITQSPKYLFRKEGQNVTLSCEQNLNHDAMYWYRQDPGQGLRLIYYSQIVNDFQKGDIAEGYSVSREKKESFPLTVTSAQKNPTAFYLCASRALDSSNEKLFFGSGTQLSVL.

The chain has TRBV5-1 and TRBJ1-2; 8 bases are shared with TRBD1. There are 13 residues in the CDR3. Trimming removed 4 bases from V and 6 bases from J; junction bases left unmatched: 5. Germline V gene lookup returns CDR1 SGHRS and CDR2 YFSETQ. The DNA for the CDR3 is TGCGCCAGCAGCGTAGGACAGGGTGATGGCTACACCTTC. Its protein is CASSVGQGDGYTF. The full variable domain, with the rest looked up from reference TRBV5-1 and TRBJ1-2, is KAGVTQTPRYLIKTRGQQVTLSCSPISGHRSVSWYQQTPGQGLQFLFEYFSETQRNKGNFPGRFSGRQFSNSRSEMNVSTLELGDSALYLCASSVGQGDGYTFGSGTRLTVV.

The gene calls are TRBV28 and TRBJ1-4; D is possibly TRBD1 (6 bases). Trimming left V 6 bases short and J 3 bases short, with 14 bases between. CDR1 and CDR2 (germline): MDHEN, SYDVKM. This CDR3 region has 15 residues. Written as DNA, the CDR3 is TGTGCCAGCAGACCTACAGGGAATCCTAATGAAAAACTGTTTTTT. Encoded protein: CASRPTGNPNEKLFF.

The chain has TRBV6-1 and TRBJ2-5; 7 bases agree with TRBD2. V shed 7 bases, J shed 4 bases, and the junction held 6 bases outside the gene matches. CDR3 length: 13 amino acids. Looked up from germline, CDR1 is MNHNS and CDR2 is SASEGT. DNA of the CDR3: TGTGCCAGCACCGCGGGGGTGGGAGAGACCCAGTACTTC. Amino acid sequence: CASTAGVGETQYF.

The CDR3 sequence: CASSGQGDSPLHF. CDR3 coding DNA: TGTGCCAGCAGCGGCCAGGGGGACTCACCCCTCCACTTT. The chain has TRBV9 and TRBJ1-6, with TRBD1 matching 7 bases. The CDR3 runs 13 residues. CDR1 SGDLS and CDR2 YYNGEE come from the germline V gene. V was pared by 3 bases and J by 10 bases, with 4 bases of the junction left unmatched.

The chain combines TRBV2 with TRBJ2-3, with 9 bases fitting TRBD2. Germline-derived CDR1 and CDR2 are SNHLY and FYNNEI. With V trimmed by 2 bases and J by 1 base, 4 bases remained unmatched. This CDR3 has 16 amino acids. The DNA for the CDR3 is TGTGCCAGCAGTGAACTGGGCGGGGGGGGCACAGATACGCAGTATTTT. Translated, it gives CASSELGGGGTDTQYF.

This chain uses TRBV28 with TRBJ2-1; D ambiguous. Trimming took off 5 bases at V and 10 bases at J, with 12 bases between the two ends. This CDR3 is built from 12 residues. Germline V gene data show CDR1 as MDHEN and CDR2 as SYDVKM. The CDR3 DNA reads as TGTGCCAGCAGTCTCCTTCACGGGGAGCAGTTCTTC. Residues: CASSLLHGEQFF. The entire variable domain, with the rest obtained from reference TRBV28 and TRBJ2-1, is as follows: DVKVTQSSRYLVKRTGEKVFLECVQDMDHENMFWYRQDPGLGLRLIYFSYDVKMKEKGDIPEGYSVSREKKERFSLILESASTNQTSMYLCASSLLHGEQFFGPGTRLTVL.

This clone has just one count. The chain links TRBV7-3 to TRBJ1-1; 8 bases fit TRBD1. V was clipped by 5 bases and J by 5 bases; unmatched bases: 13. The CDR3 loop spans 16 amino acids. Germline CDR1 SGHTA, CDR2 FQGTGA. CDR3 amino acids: CASSPTRTGRRTEAFF. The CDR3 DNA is TGTGCCAGCAGCCCCACACGGACAGGGCGGCGGACTGAAGCTTTCTTT. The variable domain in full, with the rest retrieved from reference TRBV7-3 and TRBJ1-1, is GAGVSQTPSNKVTEKGKYVELRCDPISGHTALYWYRQSLGQGPEFLIYFQGTGAADDSGLPNDRFFAVRPEGSVSTLKIQRTERGDSAVYLCASSPTRTGRRTEAFFGQGTRLTVV.

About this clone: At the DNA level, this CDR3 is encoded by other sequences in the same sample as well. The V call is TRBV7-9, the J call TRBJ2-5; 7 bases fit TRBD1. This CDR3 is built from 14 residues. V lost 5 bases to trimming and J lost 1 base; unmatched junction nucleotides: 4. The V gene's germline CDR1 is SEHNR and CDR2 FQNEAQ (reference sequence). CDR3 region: CASSPGTVQETQYF. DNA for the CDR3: TGTGCCAGCAGCCCAGGGACAGTCCAAGAGACCCAGTACTTC.

CDR3 sequence reads: CASSFGAGGGYEQYF. Written as DNA, the CDR3 is TGTGCCAGCAGCTTTGGGGCCGGGGGGGGCTACGAGCAGTACTTC. The chain recombines TRBV5-8 with TRBJ2-7; TRBD2 matches at 8 bases. Per germline, CDR1 SGHTS and CDR2 YDEGEE. The CDR3 runs to 15 residues. The junction had 7 bases not matched to a gene; V was cut back by 2 bases and J by 3 bases.

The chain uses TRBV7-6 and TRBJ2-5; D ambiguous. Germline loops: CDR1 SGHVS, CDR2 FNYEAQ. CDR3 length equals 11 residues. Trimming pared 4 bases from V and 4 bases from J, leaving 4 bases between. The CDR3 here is CASSSSETQYF. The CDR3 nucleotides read TGTGCCAGCAGCTCCTCAGAGACCCAGTACTTC.